This TCR beta chain was sequenced for a study of beta chain features in type 1 diabetes. Study overall: Regarding age, gender and cell yields, patients proved similar to healthy donors.

The study reverse transcribed the entire isolated RNA, so it sequenced expressed TCRB transcripts. Using immunoSEQ multiplex PCR, the repertoire was profiled, and TCRdb retains in-frame clones only, with some absent. The sample holds under 350,000 clones, around 24% seen once. Study-wide results and limits: No resolution was reached here on whether HLA type influences TCRB rearrangement. Patients' naive, central memory and regulatory TCRB repertoires appeared more alike than those of healthy donors. The study found moderately but significantly shorter TCRB CDR3s in all four CD4+ subsets of Type 1 diabetes patients.

V gave up 5 bases and J gave up 9 bases; unmatched junction bases: 8. CDR1 is LNHDA and CDR2 is SQIVND in the germline V gene (reference sequence). The CDR3 length is 13 residues. All of the sorted populations showed purity greater than 98%. Turning to this clone: What it binds is not known.

The rearrangement joins TRBV19 to TRBJ2-5; 8 bases match TRBD2. The source material was naive CD4+ T cells from blood. This TCR was sampled from a woman in her 30s with type 1 diabetes. CDR3 amino acids: CASSFSSGRAQYF. CDR3 sequence (DNA): TGTGCCAGTAGTTTTTCCAGCGGGAGAGCCCAGTACTTC.